This T cell receptor beta chain was recorded in a study of T-cell memory formation after mild COVID-19 (dated by TCRdb to 2020 to 2022). As for the study more broadly: Most TCR sequence clusters were specific to one of the two donors. T-cell clones expanding and contracting after mild COVID-19 in two donors were tracked by longitudinal TCRalpha and TCRbeta repertoire sequencing. The cohort comprised two young, previously healthy adult volunteers, one female and one male. General study outcomes and caveats: Only a couple of mild cases were covered in the study, and larger cohorts including severe cases with pre-infection samples were considered necessary. Some responding clones were found in pre-infection memory, which suggests that pre-existing cross-reactive memory T cells took part in the SARS-CoV-2 response. SARS-CoV-2 specificity was not confirmed for the second-wave clones peaking on day 37. From day 15 to 85, contracting clones showed balanced CD4/CD8 phenotypes, whereas a second wave of clones that expanded from day 15 to 37 leaned towards CD4+. Contracting CD4+ clones were located mainly in the CM and EM memory subsets, whereas CD8+ clones were found to be enriched in EMRA.

In this sample, this clonotype turned up many times. This receptor's antigen is unknown. No quality values exist for individual bases; no much larger clone is one base distant. Ficoll-Paque density gradient centrifugation was used to isolate PBMCs. Sequenced on an Illumina NovaSeq 6000. Using 5'RACE with constant-segment primers, TCRalpha and TCRbeta cDNA libraries were constructed, with sample barcodes and unique molecular identifiers added in the process. RNA was extracted from every sample with Trizol reagent. The libraries were amplified in two PCR steps, and the second step added a second sample barcode and Illumina TruSeq adapters. Sequencing of libraries was performed on an Illumina NovaSeq with 2 x 150 bp paired-end reads. The original methods were these. Reads were demultiplexed and collapsed into UMI-guided consensus sequences with migec v1.2.7. Using mixcr v2.1.11, UMI consensuses were aligned to TRA and TRB V and J templates and then assembled into clonotypes. Clonotypes were classified as expanded or contracted when called significant by both edgeR and NoisET, with noise models trained on biological replicates. For edgeR calls, the thresholds were a false discovery rate-adjusted p below 0.01 and a log2 fold-change of 1. PCA with hierarchical clustering of max-normalized trajectories of the 1000 most abundant clonotypes was used as exploratory dynamics analysis. Separately sequenced CD4+ and CD8+ repertoires were used to assign the CD4 or CD8 phenotype of responding clones. TCRdb itself trimmed the public reads at Q25 with fastp, ran MiXCR and retained productive beta chains. A single entry per CDR3 protein holds the most common genes and DNA from its merged rows. The V and J calls were not made by the authors but by TCRdb's processing. Here the sample has 130,000 to 150,000 distinct CDR3 sequences; roughly 21% occur a single time. Jointly, the top ten make up 2% to 2.5% of the sample.

The CDR3 goes from the cysteine to the phenylalanine over 14 residues. Of the read, only the CDR3 DNA is kept; its 42 bases are in frame from base 1. According to the germline V gene, CDR1 reads SGHRS and CDR2 reads YFSETQ. V was cut back by 5 bases and J by 2 bases, leaving a gap of 13 bases between them. The rearranged chain carries TRBV5-1 and TRBJ2-5, with TRBD2 tentatively as D gene (5 bases match). Specimen: PBMCs or a T cell subset sorted from them (not recorded which). The source of this sequence is an adult woman who had mild COVID-19 (a few samples of this study predate the infection). The sample titles of this study are shuffled in the database, so cell type and time point are left out; the donor was told from shared clones. The bases read TGCGCCAGCAGTCCGAGCGGAGGACAAGAGACCCAGTACTTC. This gives the protein CASSPSGGQETQYF.